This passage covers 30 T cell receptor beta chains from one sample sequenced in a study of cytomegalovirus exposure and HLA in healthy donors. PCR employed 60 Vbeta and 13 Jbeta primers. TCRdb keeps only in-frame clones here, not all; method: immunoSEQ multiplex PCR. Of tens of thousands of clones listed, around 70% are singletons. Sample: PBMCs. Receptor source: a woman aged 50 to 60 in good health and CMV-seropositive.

CDR3 nucleotide sequence: TGTGCCAGCTCACCAGGGATGTCAGGGCGGGAAAAACTGTTTTTT. It yields the protein CASSPGMSGREKLFF. The chain links TRBV18 to TRBJ1-4; TRBD1 might be the D (5 bases). Germline V gene lookup returns CDR1 KGHSH and CDR2 LQKENI. Trimming removed 2 bases from V and 8 bases from J, with 15 bases in between. This CDR3 is built from 15 residues.

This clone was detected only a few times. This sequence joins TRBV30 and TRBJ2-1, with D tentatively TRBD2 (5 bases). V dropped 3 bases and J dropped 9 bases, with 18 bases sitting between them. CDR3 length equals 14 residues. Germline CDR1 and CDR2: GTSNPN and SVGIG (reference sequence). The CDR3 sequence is CAWRNLEIRGEQFF. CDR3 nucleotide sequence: TGTGCCTGGAGAAACCTAGAGATCCGGGGTGAGCAGTTCTTC.

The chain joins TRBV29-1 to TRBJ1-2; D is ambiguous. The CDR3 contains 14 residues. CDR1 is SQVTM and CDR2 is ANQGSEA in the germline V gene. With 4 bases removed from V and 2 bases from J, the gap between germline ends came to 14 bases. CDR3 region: CSVGEGPFNYGYTF. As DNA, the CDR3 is TGCAGCGTTGGTGAGGGCCCGTTCAACTATGGCTACACCTTC.

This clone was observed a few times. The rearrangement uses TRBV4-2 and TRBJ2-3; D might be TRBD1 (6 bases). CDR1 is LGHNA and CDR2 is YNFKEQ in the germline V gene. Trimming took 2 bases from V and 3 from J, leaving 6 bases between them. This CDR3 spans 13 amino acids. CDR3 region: CASSQTGTDTQYF. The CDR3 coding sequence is TGTGCCAGCAGCCAAACAGGGACAGATACGCAGTATTTT.

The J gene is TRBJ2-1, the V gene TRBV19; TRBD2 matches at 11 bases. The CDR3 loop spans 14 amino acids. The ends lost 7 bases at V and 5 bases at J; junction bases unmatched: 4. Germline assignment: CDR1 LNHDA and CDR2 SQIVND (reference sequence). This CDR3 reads CASTGLAVDNEQFF. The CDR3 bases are TGTGCCAGTACGGGACTAGCGGTAGACAATGAGCAGTTCTTC. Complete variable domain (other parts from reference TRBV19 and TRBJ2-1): DGGITQSPKYLFRKEGQNVTLSCEQNLNHDAMYWYRQDPGQGLRLIYYSQIVNDFQKGDIAEGYSVSREKKESFPLTVTSAQKNPTAFYLCASTGLAVDNEQFFGPGTRLTVL.

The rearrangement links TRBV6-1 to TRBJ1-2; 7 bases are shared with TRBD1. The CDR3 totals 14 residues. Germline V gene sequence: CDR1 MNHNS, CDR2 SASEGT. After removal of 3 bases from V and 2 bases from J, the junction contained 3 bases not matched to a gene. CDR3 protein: CASSDGTANYGYTF. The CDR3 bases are TGTGCCAGCAGTGACGGGACAGCAAACTATGGCTACACCTTC.

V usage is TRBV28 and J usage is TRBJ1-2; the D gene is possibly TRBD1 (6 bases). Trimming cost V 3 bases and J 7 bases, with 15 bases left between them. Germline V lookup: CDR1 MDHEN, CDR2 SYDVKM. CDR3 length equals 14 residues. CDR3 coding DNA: TGTGCCAGCAGTTTCAACAGGGCATCTGTTGGCTACACCTTC. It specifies CASSFNRASVGYTF.

The CDR3 loop is CASSSQGKEWPEAFF. The CDR3 DNA is TGTGCCAGCAGTTCCCAGGGAAAAGAATGGCCTGAAGCTTTCTTT. The chain has TRBV5-4 and TRBJ1-1; D may be TRBD1 (5 bases). Looked up from germline, CDR1 is SGHNT and CDR2 is YYREEE (reference sequence). V was trimmed by 5 bases and J by 6 bases, leaving 20 bases between them. CDR3 length: 15 residues.

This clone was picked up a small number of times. CDR3 sequence: CASSPLGSGSNQETQYF. Here the CDR3 DNA reads TGTGCCAGCTCACCCCTCGGGAGCGGGAGTAACCAAGAGACCCAGTACTTC. The rearrangement uses TRBV18 and TRBJ2-5, with 8 bases lining up with TRBD2. Per germline, CDR1 KGHSH and CDR2 LQKENI. The CDR3 runs 17 residues. Trimming cost V 3 bases and J 0 bases; bases outside gene matches: 9.

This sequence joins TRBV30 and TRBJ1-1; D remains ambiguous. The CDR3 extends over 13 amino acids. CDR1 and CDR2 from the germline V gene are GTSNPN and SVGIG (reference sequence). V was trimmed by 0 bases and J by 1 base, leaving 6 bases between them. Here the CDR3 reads CAWSVGSNTEAFF. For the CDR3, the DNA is TGTGCCTGGAGTGTGGGCTCGAACACTGAAGCTTTCTTT.

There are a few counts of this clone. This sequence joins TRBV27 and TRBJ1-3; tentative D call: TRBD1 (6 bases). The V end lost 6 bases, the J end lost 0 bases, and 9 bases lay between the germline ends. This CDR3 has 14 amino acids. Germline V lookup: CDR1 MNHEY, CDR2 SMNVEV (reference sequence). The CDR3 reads CASSGQSSGNTIYF. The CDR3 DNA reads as TGTGCCAGCAGCGGACAGTCCTCTGGAAACACCATATATTTT.

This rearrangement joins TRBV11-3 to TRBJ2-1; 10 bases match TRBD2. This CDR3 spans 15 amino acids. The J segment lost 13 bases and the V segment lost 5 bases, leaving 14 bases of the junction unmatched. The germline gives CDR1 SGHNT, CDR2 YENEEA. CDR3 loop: CASSPPWASGSRQFF. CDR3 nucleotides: TGTGCCAGCAGCCCCCCGTGGGCTAGCGGGAGTCGACAGTTCTTC.

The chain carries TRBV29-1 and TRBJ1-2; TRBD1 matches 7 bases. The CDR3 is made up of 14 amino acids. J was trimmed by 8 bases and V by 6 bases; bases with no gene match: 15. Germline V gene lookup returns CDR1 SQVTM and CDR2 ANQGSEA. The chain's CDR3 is CSVQGGRAGVGYTF. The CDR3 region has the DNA TGCAGCGTCCAAGGGGGCCGGGCCGGGGTAGGCTACACCTTC.

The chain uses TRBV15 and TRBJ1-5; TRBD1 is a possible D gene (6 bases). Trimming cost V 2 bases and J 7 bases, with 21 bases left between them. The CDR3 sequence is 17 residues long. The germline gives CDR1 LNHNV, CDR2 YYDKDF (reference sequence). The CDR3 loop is CATSRSPVGQRRQPQHF. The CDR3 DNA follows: TGTGCCACCAGCAGAAGCCCCGTAGGACAGAGAAGGCAGCCCCAGCATTTT.

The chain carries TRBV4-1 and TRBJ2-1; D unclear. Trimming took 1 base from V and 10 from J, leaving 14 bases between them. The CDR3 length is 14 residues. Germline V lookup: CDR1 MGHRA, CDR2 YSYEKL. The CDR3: CASSQGYGEEEQFF. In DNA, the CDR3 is TGCGCCAGCAGCCAAGGGTACGGAGAGGAGGAGCAGTTCTTC.

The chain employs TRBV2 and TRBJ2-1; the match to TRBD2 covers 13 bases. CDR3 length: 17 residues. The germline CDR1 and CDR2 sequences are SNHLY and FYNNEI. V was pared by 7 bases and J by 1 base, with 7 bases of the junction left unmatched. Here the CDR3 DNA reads TGTGCCAGCAATTCTGGGACTAGCGGGATTTCCTACAATGAGCAGTTCTTC. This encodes CASNSGTSGISYNEQFF.

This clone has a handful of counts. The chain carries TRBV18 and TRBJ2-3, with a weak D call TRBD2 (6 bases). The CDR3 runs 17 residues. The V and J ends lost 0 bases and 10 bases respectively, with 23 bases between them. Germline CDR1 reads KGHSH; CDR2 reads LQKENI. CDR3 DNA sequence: TGTGCCAGCTCACCACCGATCCAGCGGGCCACCCAATCCGCGCAGTATTTT. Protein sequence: CASSPPIQRATQSAQYF.

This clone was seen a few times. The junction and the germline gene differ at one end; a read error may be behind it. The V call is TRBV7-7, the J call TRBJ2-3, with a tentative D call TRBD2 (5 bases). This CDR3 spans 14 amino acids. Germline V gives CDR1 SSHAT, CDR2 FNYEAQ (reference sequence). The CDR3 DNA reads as TGTGCTAGCAGCCCGAACCTAGCAGCAGATACGCAGTATTTT. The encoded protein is CASSPNLAADTQYF.

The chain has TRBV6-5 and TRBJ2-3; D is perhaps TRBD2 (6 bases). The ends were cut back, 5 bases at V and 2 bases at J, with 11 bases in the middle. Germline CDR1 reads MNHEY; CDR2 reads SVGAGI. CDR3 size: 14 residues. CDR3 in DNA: TGTGCCAGCAGTAAGGGACTGTTCACAGATACGCAGTATTTT. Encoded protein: CASSKGLFTDTQYF.

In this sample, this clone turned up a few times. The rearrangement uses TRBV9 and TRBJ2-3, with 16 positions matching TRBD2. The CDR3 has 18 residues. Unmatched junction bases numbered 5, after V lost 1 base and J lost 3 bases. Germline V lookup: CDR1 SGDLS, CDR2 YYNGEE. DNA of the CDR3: TGTGCCAGCAGCGTATTGGGACTAGCGGGAGGGCGAACAGATACGCAGTATTTT. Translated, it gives CASSVLGLAGGRTDTQYF.

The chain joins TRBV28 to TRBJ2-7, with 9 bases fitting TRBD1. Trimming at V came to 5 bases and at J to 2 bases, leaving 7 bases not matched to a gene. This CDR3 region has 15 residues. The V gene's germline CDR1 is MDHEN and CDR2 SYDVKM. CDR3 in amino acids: CASSTGTGLTYEQYF. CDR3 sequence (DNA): TGTGCCAGCAGTACCGGGACAGGGCTCACCTACGAGCAGTACTTC.

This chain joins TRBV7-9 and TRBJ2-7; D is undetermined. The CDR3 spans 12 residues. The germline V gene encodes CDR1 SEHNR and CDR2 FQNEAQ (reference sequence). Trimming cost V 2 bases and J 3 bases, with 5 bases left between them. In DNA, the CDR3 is TGTGCCAGCAGCTTATCAGGCTACGAGCAGTACTTC. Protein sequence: CASSLSGYEQYF.

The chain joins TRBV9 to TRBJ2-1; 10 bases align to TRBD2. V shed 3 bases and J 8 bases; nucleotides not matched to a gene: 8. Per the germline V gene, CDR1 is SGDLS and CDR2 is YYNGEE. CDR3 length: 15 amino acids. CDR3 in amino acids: CASSALAGGVYEQFF. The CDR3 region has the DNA TGTGCCAGCAGCGCCTTAGCGGGAGGTGTTTATGAGCAGTTCTTC.

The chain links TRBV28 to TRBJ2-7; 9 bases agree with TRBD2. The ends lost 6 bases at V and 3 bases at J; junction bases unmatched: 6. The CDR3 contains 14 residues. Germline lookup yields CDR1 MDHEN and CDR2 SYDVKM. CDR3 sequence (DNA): TGTGCCAGCAGGATAGCGGGAGTGAGCTACGAGCAGTACTTC. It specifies CASRIAGVSYEQYF. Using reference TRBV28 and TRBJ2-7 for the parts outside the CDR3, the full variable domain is DVKVTQSSRYLVKRTGEKVFLECVQDMDHENMFWYRQDPGLGLRLIYFSYDVKMKEKGDIPEGYSVSREKKERFSLILESASTNQTSMYLCASRIAGVSYEQYFGPGTRLTVT.

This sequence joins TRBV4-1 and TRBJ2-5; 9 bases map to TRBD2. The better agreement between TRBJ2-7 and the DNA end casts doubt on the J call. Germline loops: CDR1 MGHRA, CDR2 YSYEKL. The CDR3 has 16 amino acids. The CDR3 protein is CASSLLTAGGPREQYF. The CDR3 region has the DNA TGCGCCAGCAGCCTCCTGACCGCGGGAGGGCCGCGCGAGCAGTACTTC.

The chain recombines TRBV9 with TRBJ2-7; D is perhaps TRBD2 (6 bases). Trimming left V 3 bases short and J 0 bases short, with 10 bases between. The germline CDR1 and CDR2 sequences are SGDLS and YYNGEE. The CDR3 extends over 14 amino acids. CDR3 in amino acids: CASSATTSSYEQYF. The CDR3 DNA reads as TGTGCCAGCAGCGCCACGACTAGCTCCTACGAGCAGTACTTC.

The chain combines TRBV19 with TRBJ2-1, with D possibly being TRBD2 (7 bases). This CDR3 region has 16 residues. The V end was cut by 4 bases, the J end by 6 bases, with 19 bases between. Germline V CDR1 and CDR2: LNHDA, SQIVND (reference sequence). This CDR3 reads CASSSWGGGGSNEQFF. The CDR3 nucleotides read TGTGCCAGTAGTAGCTGGGGGGGTGGGGGCTCCAATGAGCAGTTCTTC.

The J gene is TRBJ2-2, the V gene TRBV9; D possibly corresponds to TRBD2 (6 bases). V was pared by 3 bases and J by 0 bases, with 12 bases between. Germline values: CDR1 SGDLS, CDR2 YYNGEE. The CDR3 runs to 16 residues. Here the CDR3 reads CASSGWSGANTGELFF. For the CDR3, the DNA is TGTGCCAGCAGCGGATGGTCGGGAGCGAACACCGGGGAGCTGTTTTTT.

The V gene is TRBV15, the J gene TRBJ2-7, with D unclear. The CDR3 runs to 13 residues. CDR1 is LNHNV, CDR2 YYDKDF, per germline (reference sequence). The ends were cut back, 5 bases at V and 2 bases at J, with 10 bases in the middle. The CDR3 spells CATSGGETYEQYF. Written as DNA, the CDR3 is TGTGCCACCAGCGGTGGAGAGACCTACGAGCAGTACTTC.

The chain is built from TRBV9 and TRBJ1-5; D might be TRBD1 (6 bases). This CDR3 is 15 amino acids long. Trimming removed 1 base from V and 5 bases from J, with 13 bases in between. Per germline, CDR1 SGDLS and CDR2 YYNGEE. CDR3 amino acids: CASSVTGTADQPQHF. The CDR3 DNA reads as TGTGCCAGCAGCGTAACAGGGACGGCGGATCAGCCCCAGCATTTT.